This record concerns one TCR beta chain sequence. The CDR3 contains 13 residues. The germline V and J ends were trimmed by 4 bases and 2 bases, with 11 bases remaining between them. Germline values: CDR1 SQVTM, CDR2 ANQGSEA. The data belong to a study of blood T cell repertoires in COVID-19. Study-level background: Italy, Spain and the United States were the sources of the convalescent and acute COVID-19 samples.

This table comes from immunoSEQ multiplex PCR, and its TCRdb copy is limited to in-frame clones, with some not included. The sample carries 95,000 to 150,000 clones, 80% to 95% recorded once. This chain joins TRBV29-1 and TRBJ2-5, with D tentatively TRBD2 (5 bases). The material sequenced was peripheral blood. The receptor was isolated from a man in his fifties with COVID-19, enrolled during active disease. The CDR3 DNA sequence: TGCAGCGTTGTAGGCCGGGGACAAGAGACCCAGTACTTC. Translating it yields CSVVGRGQETQYF. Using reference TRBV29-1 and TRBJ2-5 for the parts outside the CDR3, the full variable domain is SAVISQKPSRDICQRGTSLTIQCQVDSQVTMMFWYRQQPGQSLTLIATANQGSEATYESGFVIDKFPISRPNLTFSTLTVSNMSPEDSSIYLCSVVGRGQETQYFGPGTRLLVL.